These T cell receptor beta chains were read from a single sample in a study of cytomegalovirus exposure and HLA in healthy donors. The method was immunoSEQ multiplex PCR; TCRdb's version includes in-frame clones alone and lacks a portion of them. The sample has 200,000 or so clones, 80% to 90% seen once. The sequenced sample was PBMCs. These receptors all stem from a man aged 30-40 years in good health and CMV-seronegative. Each CDR3 is given with its conserved first and last residue. A D gene is named only where the DNA matches it firmly. Part of the rows lack a size; the others show once, few, many or a class for expanded clones.

TRBD1	TRBV6-6	TRBJ2-5	NA	TGTGCCAGCAGTTACCCACAGGGGGCGGAGGAGACCCAGTACTTC	CASSYPQGAEETQYF
TRBD1	TRBV7-2	TRBJ2-5	few	TGTGCCAGCAGCTCCGGACAGGGGGGCGAAAAGACCCAGTACTTC	CASSSGQGGEKTQYF
NA	TRBV28	TRBJ2-7	few	TGTGCCAGCAGAGGGGTTTTGTTGAACGAGCAGTACTTC	CASRGVLLNEQYF
TRBD2	TRBV25-1	TRBJ2-1	NA	TGTGCCAGCAGTGAAACTACCTTTAGGACTAGCGGGGATGAGCAGTTCTTC	CASSETTFRTSGDEQFF
NA	TRBV28	TRBJ1-1	NA	TGTGCCAGCAGTTCCCGGGGGGGCACTGAAGCTTTCTTT	CASSSRGGTEAFF
TRBD2	TRBV7-2	TRBJ2-7	NA	TGTGCCAGCAGCCGGACTAGCGGGGGTGGGGAGCAGTACTTC	CASSRTSGGGEQYF
TRBD1	TRBV5-6	TRBJ1-1	NA	TGTGCCAGCAGCCTCGGGACAGGGCGATTGGGGAAAGCTTTCTTT	CASSLGTGRLGKAFF
TRBD2	TRBV4-2	TRBJ2-5	few	TGTGCCAGCAGCCAAGATGGGACTAGGGGCAAGGAGACCCAGTACTTC	CASSQDGTRGKETQYF
TRBD2	TRBV11-3	TRBJ2-3	NA	TGTGCCAGCAGCGGGGGACTAGCGGGGGAAGGAGATACGCAGTATTTT	CASSGGLAGEGDTQYF
NA	TRBV28	TRBJ2-4	NA	TGTGCCAGCAGTTCTCGAACAGGGTGGGCCAAAAACATTCAGTACTTC	CASSSRTGWAKNIQYF
NA	TRBV6-1	TRBJ1-5	NA	TGTGCCAGCAGTGAGCAGGCGACAGGTAAAAATCAGCCCCAGCATTTT	CASSEQATGKNQPQHF
NA	TRBV15	TRBJ1-2	few	TGTGCCACCAGCAGAGATCGGGAGGCGCGCTACACCTTC	CATSRDREARYTF
TRBD1	TRBV9	TRBJ1-5	NA	TGTGCCAGCAGCGTAGGTCCAGGGGGGACAGGAAGGCAGCCCCAGCATTTT	CASSVGPGGTGRQPQHF
NA	TRBV5-1	TRBJ2-5	once	TGCGCCAGCAGCTTCTTCCCCGGGGGTCAAGAGACCCAGTACTTC	CASSFFPGGQETQYF
TRBD2	TRBV7-9	TRBJ2-2	NA	TGTGCCAGCAGCTTATTGGGGGGGACCGGGGAGCTGTTTTTT	CASSLLGGTGELFF
NA	TRBV28	TRBJ2-7	NA	TGTGCCAGCAGTTTATACCGGTACGAGCAGTACTTC	CASSLYRYEQYF
NA	TRBV2	TRBJ2-7	NA	TGTGCCAGCAGTGTCGGCAGGTTCTACGAGCAGTACTTC	CASSVGRFYEQYF
NA	TRBV7-8	TRBJ1-1	NA	TGTGCCAGCAGGGGGGGGAGTGGCACTGAAGCTTTCTTT	CASRGGSGTEAFF
NA	TRBV6-5	TRBJ1-1	NA	TGTGCCAGCAGTTACTCTGGGACTCGCCTTGGAGCTTTCTTT	CASSYSGTRLGAFF
TRBD1	TRBV27	TRBJ1-5	NA	TGTGCCAGCAGGGCGGCAGGGGGGACTCAGCCCCAGCATTTT	CASRAAGGTQPQHF
NA	TRBV29-1	TRBJ1-3	NA	TGCAGCGTTGTTGACAGAACTGGAAACACCATATATTTT	CSVVDRTGNTIYF
TRBD1	TRBV18	TRBJ1-2	few	TGTGCCAGCTCACTATCGGACAGGGGGTCAGGCTACACCTTC	CASSLSDRGSGYTF
TRBD1	TRBV2	TRBJ1-2	NA	TGTGCCAGCACGGGTCGCGGGACAGGGAGCTATGGCTACACCTTC	CASTGRGTGSYGYTF
NA	TRBV13	TRBJ2-2	NA	TGTGCCAGCAGCTTAACAGGGAGCACCGGGGAGCTGTTTTTT	CASSLTGSTGELFF
TRBD1	TRBV5-6	TRBJ2-1	NA	TGTGCCAGCAGCTTGGCCAGGGGGAAAAGGATCTTC	CASSLARGKRIF
TRBD1	TRBV6-5	TRBJ2-7	NA	TGTGCCAGCAGAGACGGGACAGGGTACCACGAGCAGTACTTC	CASRDGTGYHEQYF
TRBD1	TRBV5-1	TRBJ1-5	NA	TGCGCCAGCAGCTTCGGGACAGGGGCCAATCAGCCCCAGCATTTT	CASSFGTGANQPQHF
NA	TRBV2	TRBJ2-1	few	TGTGCCAGCATCGGGGGGCCCCATGAGCAGTTCTTC	CASIGGPHEQFF
TRBD2	TRBV7-2	TRBJ2-1	NA	TGTGCCAGCAGCCCCGGGACTAGCAGGGGCGAGCAGTTCTTC	CASSPGTSRGEQFF
NA	TRBV5-4	TRBJ2-5	once	TGTGCCAGCCGTTCCGGACAGCCTCAAGTTCAAGAGACCCAGTACTTC	CASRSGQPQVQETQYF
NA	TRBV7-9	TRBJ1-4	NA	TGTGCCAGCAGCTTAACAGGGTTGGAAAAACTGTTTTTT	CASSLTGLEKLFF
TRBD1	TRBV7-2	TRBJ2-5	NA	TGTGCCAGCAGCTTAGCGGGACAGCAAGAGACCCAGTACTTC	CASSLAGQQETQYF
TRBD1	TRBV5-1	TRBJ1-1	once	TGCGCCAGCAGCTTGAACAGGGGATACACTGAAGCTTTCTTT	CASSLNRGYTEAFF
NA	TRBV18	TRBJ2-1	NA	TGTGCCAGCTCACCTTACGAACTACAGGCTTCCCGGTTCTTC	CASSPYELQASRFF
NA	TRBV7-6	TRBJ1-1	NA	TGTGCCAGCAGCTTGACCGGGTCTATTGACACTGAAGCTTTCTTT	CASSLTGSIDTEAFF
TRBD1	TRBV11-2	TRBJ1-1	NA	TGTGCCAGCAGCTTAGATTTTGGCAGGGGGAAAACTGAAGCTTTCTTT	CASSLDFGRGKTEAFF
TRBD2	TRBV5-1	TRBJ2-3	NA	TGCGCCAGCAGCCCCCCGGGAGGTTTTGAAAATACGCAGTATTTT	CASSPPGGFENTQYF
NA	TRBV6-1	TRBJ2-3	NA	TGTGCCAGCAGTTATGGCAGCACAGATACGCAGTATTTT	CASSYGSTDTQYF
TRBD1	TRBV28	TRBJ1-5	once	TGTGCCAGCAGTTCCACGGCAGGGGGAAAAAACAATCAGCCCCAGCATTTT	CASSSTAGGKNNQPQHF
TRBD2	TRBV23-1	TRBJ2-1	NA	TGCGCCAGCAGTCAATCTTCAGGACGGAGCGGGGGCGATCTGGGGGTGACCTACAATGAGCAGTTCTTC	CASSQSSGRSGGDLGVTYNEQFF
TRBD1	TRBV6-1	TRBJ1-2	NA	TGTGCCAGCAGCAAGGACAGGTCAAACTATGGCTACACCTTC	CASSKDRSNYGYTF
TRBD2	TRBV9	TRBJ2-1	NA	TGTGCCAGCAGCGTAGACCTACGCGGGGGGGCTATAAATGAGCAGTTCTTC	CASSVDLRGGAINEQFF
TRBD1	TRBV5-3	TRBJ1-5	NA	TGTGCCAAACTCGGGCGGGACAGCCTAATGCCCCAGCATTTT	CAKLGRDSLMPQHF
NA	TRBV7-9	TRBJ1-1	once	TGTGCCAGCAGCTTAGACAGACCAATGAACACTGAAGCTTTCTTT	CASSLDRPMNTEAFF
NA	TRBV18	TRBJ1-2	NA	TGTGCCAGCTCACCAACAGGGAGCCCGCTCTATGGCTACACCTTC	CASSPTGSPLYGYTF